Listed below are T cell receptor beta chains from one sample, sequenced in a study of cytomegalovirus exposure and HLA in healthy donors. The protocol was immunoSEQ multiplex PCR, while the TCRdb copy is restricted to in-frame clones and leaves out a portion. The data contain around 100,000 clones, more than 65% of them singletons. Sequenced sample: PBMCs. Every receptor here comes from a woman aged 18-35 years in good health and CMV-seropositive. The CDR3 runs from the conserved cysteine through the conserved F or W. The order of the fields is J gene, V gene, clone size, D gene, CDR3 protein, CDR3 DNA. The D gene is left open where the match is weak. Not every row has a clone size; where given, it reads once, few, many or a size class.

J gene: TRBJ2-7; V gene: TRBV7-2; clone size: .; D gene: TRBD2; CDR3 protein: CASSWTSGGSSYEQYF; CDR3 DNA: TGTGCCAGCAGCTGGACTAGCGGGGGGTCCTCCTACGAGCAGTACTTC
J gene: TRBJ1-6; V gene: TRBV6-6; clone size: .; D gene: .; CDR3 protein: CASSVGQINSPLHF; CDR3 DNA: TGTGCCAGCAGTGTCGGACAAATTAATTCACCCCTCCACTTT
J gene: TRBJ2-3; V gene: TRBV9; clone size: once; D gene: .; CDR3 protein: CASSVDPNPAGTDTQYF; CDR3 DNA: TGTGCCAGCAGCGTAGATCCAAACCCGGCGGGCACAGATACGCAGTATTTT
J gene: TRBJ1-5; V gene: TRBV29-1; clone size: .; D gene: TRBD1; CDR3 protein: CSVAGQGANQPQHF; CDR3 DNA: TGCAGCGTTGCCGGGCAGGGGGCGAATCAGCCCCAGCATTTT
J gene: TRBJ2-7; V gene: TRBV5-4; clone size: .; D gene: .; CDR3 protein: CASSLGTNSYEQYF; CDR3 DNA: TGTGCCAGCAGCTTAGGGACAAACTCCTACGAGCAGTACTTC
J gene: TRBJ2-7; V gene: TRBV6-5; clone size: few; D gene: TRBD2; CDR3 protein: CASTVTSGSYEQYF; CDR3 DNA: TGTGCCAGCACCGTGACTAGCGGCTCCTACGAGCAGTACTTC
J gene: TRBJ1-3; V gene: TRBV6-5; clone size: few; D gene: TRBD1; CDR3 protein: CASSLTGGTGNTIYF; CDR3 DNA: TGTGCCAGCAGCCTGACAGGGGGCACTGGAAACACCATATATTTT
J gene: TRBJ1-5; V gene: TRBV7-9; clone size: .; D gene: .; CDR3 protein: CASSPLNNQPQHF; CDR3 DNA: TGTGCCAGCAGCCCCCTAAACAATCAGCCCCAGCATTTT
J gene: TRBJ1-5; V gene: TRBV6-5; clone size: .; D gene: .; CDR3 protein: CAGRGIDQPQHF; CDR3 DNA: TGTGCCGGGAGGGGAATCGATCAGCCCCAGCATTTT
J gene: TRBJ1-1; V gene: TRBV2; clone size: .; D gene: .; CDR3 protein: CASNREQGNTEAFF; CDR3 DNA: TGTGCCAGCAATCGAGAACAGGGGAACACTGAAGCTTTCTTT
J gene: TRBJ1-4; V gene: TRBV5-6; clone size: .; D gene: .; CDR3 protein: CASSLVAQLNEKLFF; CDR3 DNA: TGTGCCAGCAGCTTGGTCGCCCAGTTAAATGAAAAACTGTTTTTT
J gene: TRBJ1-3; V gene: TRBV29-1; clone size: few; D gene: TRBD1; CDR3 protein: CSVHRGLSGNTIYF; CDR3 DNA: TGCAGCGTTCACAGGGGCCTATCTGGAAACACCATATATTTT
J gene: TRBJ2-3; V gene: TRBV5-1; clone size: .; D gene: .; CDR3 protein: CASSSLQGGGTDTQYF; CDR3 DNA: TGCGCCAGCAGCTCGCTTCAGGGCGGGGGCACAGATACGCAGTATTTT
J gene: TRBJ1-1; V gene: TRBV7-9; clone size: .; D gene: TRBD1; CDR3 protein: CASSSYTGGGTEAFF; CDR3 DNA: TGTGCCAGCAGCTCCTATACAGGGGGCGGGACTGAAGCTTTCTTT
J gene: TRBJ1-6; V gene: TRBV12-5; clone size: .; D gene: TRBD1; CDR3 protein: CASGSGGSSPLHF; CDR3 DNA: TGTGCTAGTGGTTCAGGGGGCAGTTCACCCCTCCACTTT
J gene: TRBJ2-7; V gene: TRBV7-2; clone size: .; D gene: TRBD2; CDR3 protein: CASSLTVGRAYEQYF; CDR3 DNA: TGTGCCAGCAGCTTAACCGTCGGGAGGGCGTACGAGCAGTACTTC
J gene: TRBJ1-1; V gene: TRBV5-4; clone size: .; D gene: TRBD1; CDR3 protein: CASSPDPNRGTEAFF; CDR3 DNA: TGTGCCAGCAGCCCCGACCCCAACAGGGGCACTGAAGCTTTCTTT
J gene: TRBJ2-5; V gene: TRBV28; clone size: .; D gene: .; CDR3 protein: CASEPQGQETQYF; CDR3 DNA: TGTGCCAGCGAGCCGCAGGGGCAAGAGACCCAGTACTTC
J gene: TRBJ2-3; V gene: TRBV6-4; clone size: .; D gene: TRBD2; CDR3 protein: CASSEASGGRDTQYF; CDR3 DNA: TGTGCCAGCAGTGAGGCTAGCGGGGGCAGGGATACGCAGTATTTT
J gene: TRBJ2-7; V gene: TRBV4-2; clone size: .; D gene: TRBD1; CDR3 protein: CASSQDETFVTGNEQYF; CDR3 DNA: TGTGCCAGCAGCCAAGATGAGACCTTCGTGACAGGGAACGAGCAGTACTTC
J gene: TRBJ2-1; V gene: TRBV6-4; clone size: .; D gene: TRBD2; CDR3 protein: CASSDSGGAYNEQFF; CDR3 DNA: TGTGCCAGCAGTGACTCCGGGGGGGCGTACAATGAGCAGTTCTTC
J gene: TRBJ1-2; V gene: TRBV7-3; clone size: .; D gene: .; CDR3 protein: CASSLMAGTKDGYTF; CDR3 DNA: TGTGCCAGCAGCTTGATGGCCGGGACAAAGGATGGCTACACCTTC
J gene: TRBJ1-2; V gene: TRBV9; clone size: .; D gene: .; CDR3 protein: CASSVASGSTVGGYTF; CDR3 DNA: TGTGCCAGCAGCGTAGCGTCGGGGAGTACGGTCGGAGGCTACACCTTC
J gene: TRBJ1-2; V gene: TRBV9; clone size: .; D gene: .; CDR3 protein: CASSATGSYGYTF; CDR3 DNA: TGTGCCAGCAGCGCTACAGGGAGCTATGGCTACACCTTC
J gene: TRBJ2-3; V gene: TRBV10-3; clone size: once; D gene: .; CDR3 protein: CAISLRDIRGTDTQYF; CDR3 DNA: TGTGCCATCAGCCTACGGGACATCCGAGGAACAGATACGCAGTATTTT
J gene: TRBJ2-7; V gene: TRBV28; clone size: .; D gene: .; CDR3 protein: CASSFRVTSSYEQYF; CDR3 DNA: TGTGCCAGCAGTTTCCGGGTTACGAGCTCCTACGAGCAGTACTTC
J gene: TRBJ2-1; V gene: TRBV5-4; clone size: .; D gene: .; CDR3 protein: CASSLRQGRDEQFF; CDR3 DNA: TGTGCCAGCAGCTTGCGGCAGGGTAGGGATGAGCAGTTCTTC
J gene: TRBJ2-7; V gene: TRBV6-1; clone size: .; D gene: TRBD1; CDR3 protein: CASSEKSPRGTGGVKEYF; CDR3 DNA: TGTGCCAGCAGTGAGAAGTCCCCCCGGGGGACAGGGGGCGTTAAGGAGTACTTC
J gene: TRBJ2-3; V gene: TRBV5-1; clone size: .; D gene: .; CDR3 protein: CASSLVLRGTDTQYF; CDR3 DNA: TGCGCCAGCAGCTTGGTTCTGAGAGGGACAGATACGCAGTATTTT
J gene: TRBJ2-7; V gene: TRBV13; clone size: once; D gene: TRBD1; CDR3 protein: CASSDRDSLRDF; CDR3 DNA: TGTGCCAGCAGCGACCGGGACAGTCTGAGGGACTTC
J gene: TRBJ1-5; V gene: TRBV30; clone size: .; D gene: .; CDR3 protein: CAWSPVRDNQPQHF; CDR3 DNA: TGTGCCTGGAGTCCAGTACGGGACAATCAGCCCCAGCATTTT
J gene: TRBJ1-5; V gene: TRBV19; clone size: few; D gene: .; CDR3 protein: CASSTAEAYQPQHF; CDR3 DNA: TGTGCCAGTAGTACGGCAGAGGCCTATCAGCCCCAGCATTTT
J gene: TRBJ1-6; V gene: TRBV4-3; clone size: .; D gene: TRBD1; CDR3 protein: CASSLGGSGGSNSPLHF; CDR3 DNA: TGCGCCAGCAGCCTGGGCGGTTCAGGGGGCTCTAATTCACCCCTCCACTTT
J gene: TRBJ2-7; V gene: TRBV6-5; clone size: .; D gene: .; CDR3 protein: CASSLNYEQYF; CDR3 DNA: TGTGCCAGCAGTTTAAACTACGAGCAGTACTTC
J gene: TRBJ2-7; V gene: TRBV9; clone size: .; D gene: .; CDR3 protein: CASSVDGSSYEQYF; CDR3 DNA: TGTGCCAGCAGCGTAGATGGCAGTTCCTACGAGCAGTACTTC
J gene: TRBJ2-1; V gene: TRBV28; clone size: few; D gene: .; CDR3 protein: CASSYVQKYRQKNEQFF; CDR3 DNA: TGTGCCAGCAGTTATGTACAGAAGTATCGACAAAAGAATGAGCAGTTCTTC
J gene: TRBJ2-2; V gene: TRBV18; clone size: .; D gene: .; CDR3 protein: CASSPPDRPNTGELFF; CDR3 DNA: TGTGCCAGCTCACCACCAGACAGACCGAACACCGGGGAGCTGTTTTTT
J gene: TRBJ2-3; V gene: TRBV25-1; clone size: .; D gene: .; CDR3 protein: CASSVGSSTDTQYF; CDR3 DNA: TGTGCCAGCAGTGTGGGGAGCAGCACAGATACGCAGTATTTT
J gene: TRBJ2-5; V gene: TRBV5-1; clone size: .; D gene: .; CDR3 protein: CASTTDRRGETQYF; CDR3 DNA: TGCGCCAGCACTACGGATAGACGGGGGGAGACCCAGTACTTC
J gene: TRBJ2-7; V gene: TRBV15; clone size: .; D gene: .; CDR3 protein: CATSRPTSSEQYF; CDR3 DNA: TGTGCCACCAGCAGGCCGACTAGTTCCGAGCAGTACTTC